What follows describes a single T cell receptor (beta chain). Its antigen is not known. This entry comes from a study of a mutant IDH1 vaccine in newly diagnosed glioma. Study context: Receipt of radiotherapy, temozolomide, or both preceded the study, and most received both.

Germline CDR1 reads LNHDA; CDR2 reads SQIVND (reference sequence). Trimming pared 0 bases from V and 10 bases from J, leaving 16 bases between. The length of the CDR3 is 15 residues. Measured with immunoSEQ multiplex PCR; TCRdb has only the in-frame clones, and not every one. The table lists roughly 99,000 clones, around 90% of them singletons. Findings of the study overall: There seemed to be no relation between pseudoprogression and changes in top peripheral T cell clonotypes.

Time point noted: baseline, week 1 (first vaccination visit). This sample's treatment: pre-vaccination baseline after standard-of-care therapy. Donors harbored newly found WHO grade 3 or 4 IDH1-mutant, ATRX-lost astrocytomas. The sample here was PBMCs, taken from a glioma patient treated with radiotherapy, temozolomide or both. The chain combines TRBV19 with TRBJ1-5; D may be TRBD1 (5 bases). This sequence was found in a woman aged 50 to 65 with glioma. CDR3 coding DNA: TGTGCCAGTAGTATAGATCGGCAGGGAAAAGGACCCCAGCATTTT. This encodes CASSIDRQGKGPQHF.